This entry lists 21 T cell receptor beta chains sequenced from one sample in a study of blood T cell repertoires in COVID-19. Generated by immunoSEQ multiplex PCR, the TCRdb table keeps only in-frame clones and is missing some. The sample records some 140,000 clones, less than 90% being singletons. The material sequenced was PBMCs or T cells enriched from blood (not recorded which). The origin of the receptors is a man under 40 who had recovered from COVID-19.

V usage is TRBV3-1 (or the pseudogene TRBV3-2) and J usage is TRBJ2-3; 10 bases agree with TRBD2. V was clipped by 2 bases and J by 4 bases; unmatched bases: 3. This CDR3 region has 15 residues. Germline V lookup: CDR1 LGHDT, CDR2 YNNKEL (reference sequence). CDR3 sequence: CASSQSAGGPDTQYF. CDR3 coding DNA: TGTGCCAGCAGCCAATCAGCGGGGGGGCCAGATACGCAGTATTTT.

CDR3 in amino acids: CASSPTGGYTEAFF. The CDR3 bases are TGTGCCAGCAGCCCTACAGGGGGCTATACTGAAGCTTTCTTT. The chain joins TRBV14 to TRBJ1-1, with 9 bases that match TRBD1. The germline V gene encodes CDR1 SGHDN and CDR2 FVKESK. The CDR3 extends over 14 amino acids. The ends lost 4 bases at V and 5 bases at J; junction bases unmatched: 5.

The V and J genes are TRBV7-9 and TRBJ2-3; no clear D gene. Trimming removed 4 bases at V and 6 bases at J, with 14 bases between. The length of the CDR3 is 14 residues. From germline, CDR1 is SEHNR and CDR2 FQNEAQ (reference sequence). CDR3 sequence: CASSSRDWYDTQYF. The CDR3 coding sequence is TGTGCCAGCAGCTCCCGCGACTGGTACGATACGCAGTATTTT.

The rearrangement links TRBV2 to TRBJ1-5, with TRBD1 matching over 9 bases. V gave up 6 bases and J gave up 6 bases; unmatched junction bases: 12. This CDR3 contains 16 residues. Germline lookup yields CDR1 SNHLY and CDR2 FYNNEI. The CDR3 loop is CASSPGGTGKSQPQHF. For the CDR3, the DNA is TGTGCCAGCAGCCCTGGGGGGACAGGGAAGAGTCAGCCCCAGCATTTT. Variable domain in full (rest from reference TRBV2 and TRBJ1-5): EPEVTQTPSHQVTQMGQEVILRCVPISNHLYFYWYRQILGQKVEFLVSFYNNEISEKSEIFDDQFSVERPDGSNFTLKIRSTKLEDSAMYFCASSPGGTGKSQPQHFGDGTRLSIL.

The CDR3 region has the DNA TGTGCCACCAGTCCGGGACAGGGGACCTCCTACAATGAGCAGTTCTTC. Encoded protein: CATSPGQGTSYNEQFF. This chain joins TRBV24-1 and TRBJ2-1, with 10 nucleotides matching TRBD1. The CDR3 contains 16 residues. V lost 6 bases, J lost 0 bases, and 4 bases stayed unmatched. CDR1 is KGHDR and CDR2 is SFDVKD in the germline V gene.

The chain uses TRBV9 and TRBJ2-1; D perhaps matches TRBD2 (6 bases). CDR1 and CDR2 from the germline V gene are SGDLS and YYNGEE. This CDR3 has 16 residues. V lost 0 bases, J lost 2 bases, and 12 bases lay in between. The CDR3 reads CASSVAVRGTYNEQFF. The CDR3 DNA sequence: TGTGCCAGCAGCGTAGCGGTGCGGGGCACCTACAATGAGCAGTTCTTC.

This rearrangement joins TRBV14 to TRBJ1-2; tentatively, D is TRBD1 (6 bases). Trimming took off 2 bases at V and 6 bases at J, with 19 bases between the two ends. The CDR3 length is 16 residues. CDR1 SGHDN and CDR2 FVKESK come from the germline V gene. The CDR3 here is CASSQISGQPTNGYTF. CDR3 in DNA: TGTGCCAGCAGCCAAATATCCGGACAGCCAACCAATGGCTACACCTTC.

The chain is built from TRBV14 and TRBJ1-6; the D is unclear. CDR3 length: 15 residues. Germline loops: CDR1 SGHDN, CDR2 FVKESK. Trimming left V 2 bases short and J 10 bases short, with 15 bases between. The CDR3 loop is CASSQSVRVGSPLHF. CDR3 in DNA: TGTGCCAGCAGCCAATCGGTCCGGGTTGGCTCACCCCTCCACTTT.

This chain connects TRBV6-5 to TRBJ2-7; 9 bases are a match to TRBD1. CDR3 length: 12 amino acids. Trimming removed 6 bases from V and 6 bases from J; junction bases left unmatched: 3. Per germline, CDR1 MNHEY and CDR2 SVGAGI. CDR3 in DNA: TGTGCCAGCAGGGGACAGGGAAGCGAGCAGTACTTC. Its translation: CASRGQGSEQYF.

V and J are TRBV11-2 and TRBJ1-1; D ambiguous. The CDR3 covers 11 residues. V was trimmed by 0 bases and J by 8 bases, leaving 4 bases between them. From germline, CDR1 is SGHAT and CDR2 FQNNGV. CDR3 amino acids: CASSLDREAFF. As DNA, the CDR3 is TGTGCCAGCAGCTTAGACAGAGAAGCTTTCTTT.

This rearrangement joins TRBV19 to TRBJ1-1; no firm D call. The germline CDR1 and CDR2 sequences are LNHDA and SQIVND (reference sequence). The CDR3 totals 13 residues. Trimming cost V 6 bases and J 1 base, with 9 bases left between them. CDR3: CASRKFQNTEAFF. For the CDR3, the DNA is TGTGCCAGTAGAAAATTCCAGAACACTGAAGCTTTCTTT. Based on the CDR3 plus reference TRBV19 and TRBJ1-1, the full variable domain is DGGITQSPKYLFRKEGQNVTLSCEQNLNHDAMYWYRQDPGQGLRLIYYSQIVNDFQKGDIAEGYSVSREKKESFPLTVTSAQKNPTAFYLCASRKFQNTEAFFGQGTRLTVV.

This clone showed up just once. The chain carries TRBV19 and TRBJ1-5; unclear D gene. Germline V gives CDR1 LNHDA, CDR2 SQIVND (reference sequence). The ends were cut back, 3 bases at V and 1 base at J, with 10 bases in the middle. This CDR3 comprises 15 residues. The CDR3 DNA reads as TGTGCCAGTAGTATCGGTGCACCAAGCAATCAGCCCCAGCATTTT. This encodes CASSIGAPSNQPQHF.

This sequence joins TRBV2 and TRBJ2-7, with TRBD1 identical over 9 bases. Germline CDR1 reads SNHLY; CDR2 reads FYNNEI. V was pared by 6 bases and J by 3 bases, with 6 bases of the junction left unmatched. This CDR3 has 14 amino acids. The CDR3: CASRWTGALYEQYF. CDR3 bases: TGTGCCAGCAGGTGGACAGGGGCCCTCTACGAGCAGTACTTC.

This chain links TRBV12-3 or TRBV12-4 with TRBJ1-2; D may be TRBD1 (5 bases). The V gene lost 2 bases and the J gene lost 7 bases, with 11 bases spanning the gap. This CDR3 has 13 residues. The CDR3 loop reads CASSLRAGLGYTF. In nucleotides, the CDR3 is TGTGCCAGCAGTTTAAGGGCAGGGCTTGGCTACACCTTC.

This clone was seen just once. The chain combines TRBV10-2 with TRBJ2-2, with D maybe TRBD2 (7 bases). The CDR3 contains 17 residues. V dropped 6 bases and J dropped 1 base, with 18 bases sitting between them. Looked up from germline, CDR1 is WSHSY and CDR2 is SAAADI. CDR3 amino acids: CASSGLGSDRNTGELFF. CDR3 nucleotides: TGCGCCAGCAGCGGACTAGGATCGGACAGGAACACCGGGGAGCTGTTTTTT.

This chain joins TRBV28 and TRBJ1-2, with TRBD1 matching over 9 bases. CDR3 length equals 15 residues. With 6 bases clipped from V and 6 bases from J, the junction kept 11 bases outside the gene matches. Per the germline V gene, CDR1 is MDHEN and CDR2 is SYDVKM. The CDR3 DNA reads as TGTGCCAGCAGCCAACCCGGGACAGGGAGGCATGGCTACACCTTC. Amino acid sequence: CASSQPGTGRHGYTF.

The chain has TRBV27 and TRBJ2-7; 7 nucleotides align to TRBD2. The CDR3 sequence is 13 residues long. V shed 3 bases, J shed 2 bases, and the junction held 1 base outside the gene matches. Germline CDR1 MNHEY, CDR2 SMNVEV (reference sequence). CDR3 loop: CASSLGRAYEQYF. The DNA for the CDR3 is TGTGCCAGCAGTTTGGGGAGGGCCTACGAGCAGTACTTC.

The chain recombines TRBV18 with TRBJ1-3; 8 nucleotides agree with TRBD1. From germline, CDR1 is KGHSH and CDR2 LQKENI. The CDR3 spans 14 residues. Trimming took 4 bases from V and 3 from J; bases not matched to a gene: 2. For the CDR3, the DNA is TGTGCCAGCTCACAAGACAGGGGTGGAAACACCATATATTTT. Protein sequence: CASSQDRGGNTIYF. The whole variable domain, remainder taken from reference TRBV18 and TRBJ1-3, is NAGVMQNPRHLVRRRGQEARLRCSPMKGHSHVYWYRQLPEEGLKFMVYLQKENIIDESGMPKERFSAEFPKEGPSILRIQQVVRGDSAAYFCASSQDRGGNTIYFGEGSWLTVV.

J is TRBJ2-2 and V is TRBV27; TRBD1 agrees at 7 bases. Per germline, CDR1 MNHEY and CDR2 SMNVEV (reference sequence). This CDR3 has 14 residues. V lost 4 bases, J lost 5 bases, and 4 bases stayed unmatched. Written as DNA, the CDR3 is TGTGCCAGCAGTTCAGGGGGAATAACCGGGGAGCTGTTTTTT. Translating gives CASSSGGITGELFF.

The chain links TRBV29-1 to TRBJ1-1; perhaps TRBD1 as D (5 bases). Between the trimmed V and J ends, which lost 0 bases and 6 bases, there was a span of 17 bases. Germline CDR1 SQVTM, CDR2 ANQGSEA. The CDR3 covers 15 residues. CDR3 DNA sequence: TGCAGCGTTGAAGACGTGGACACCTTAGGGGCTGAAGCTTTCTTT. It is translated as CSVEDVDTLGAEAFF.

V gene TRBV7-2 combines with J gene TRBJ2-3; a weak D match, TRBD2 (5 bases). From germline, CDR1 is SGHTA and CDR2 FQGNSA. The length of the CDR3 is 13 residues. Deletions cut 1 base from V and 4 bases from J, with 6 bases between. The CDR3 here is CASSLGGADTQYF. The CDR3 nucleotides read TGTGCCAGCAGCTTAGGGGGAGCAGATACGCAGTATTTT.